This TCR beta chain was observed in a study of blood T cell repertoires in COVID-19. The V end lost 6 bases, the J end lost 5 bases, and 14 bases lay between the germline ends. Per germline, CDR1 MNHEY and CDR2 SVGEGT. There are 15 residues in the CDR3. Sequencing was performed with immunoSEQ multiplex PCR; in TCRdb, only in-frame clones are kept and a portion is missing. This repertoire shows around 110,000 clones, about nine tenths found once; its top ten account for roughly 2%. The clonotype comes from a human donor with active COVID-19. The donor label of this sample is uncertain. Sequencing used peripheral blood. V usage is TRBV6-2 or TRBV6-3 and J usage is TRBJ1-6; D not resolved. The CDR3 spells CASSLITGNNSPLHF. In DNA, the CDR3 is TGTGCCAGCAGCCTAATCACGGGGAATAATTCACCCCTCCACTTT.